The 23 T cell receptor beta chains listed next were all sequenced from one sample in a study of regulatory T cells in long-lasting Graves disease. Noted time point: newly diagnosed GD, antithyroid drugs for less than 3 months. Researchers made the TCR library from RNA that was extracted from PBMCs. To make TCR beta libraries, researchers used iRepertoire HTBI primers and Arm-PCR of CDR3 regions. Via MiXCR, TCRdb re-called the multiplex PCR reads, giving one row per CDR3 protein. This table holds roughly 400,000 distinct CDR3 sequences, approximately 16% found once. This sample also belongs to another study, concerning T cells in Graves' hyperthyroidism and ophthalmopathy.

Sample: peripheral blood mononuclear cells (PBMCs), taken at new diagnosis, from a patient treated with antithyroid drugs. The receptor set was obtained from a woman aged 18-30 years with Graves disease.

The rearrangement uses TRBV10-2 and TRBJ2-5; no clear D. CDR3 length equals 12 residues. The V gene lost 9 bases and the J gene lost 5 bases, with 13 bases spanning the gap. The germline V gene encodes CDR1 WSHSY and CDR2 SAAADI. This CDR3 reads CASSRLRETQYF. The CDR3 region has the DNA TGCGCCAGTTCCCGCCTCCGGGAGACCCAGTACTTC.

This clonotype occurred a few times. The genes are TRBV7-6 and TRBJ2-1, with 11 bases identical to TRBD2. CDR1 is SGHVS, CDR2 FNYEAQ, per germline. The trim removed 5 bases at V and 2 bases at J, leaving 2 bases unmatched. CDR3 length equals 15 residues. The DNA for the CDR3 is TGTGCCAGCAGCATGACTAGCGGGACCTACAATGAGCAGTTCTTC. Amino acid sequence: CASSMTSGTYNEQFF. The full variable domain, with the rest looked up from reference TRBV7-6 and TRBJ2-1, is GAGVSQSPRYKVTKRGQDVALRCDPISGHVSLYWYRQALGQGPEFLTYFNYEAQQDKSGLPNDRFSAERPEGSISTLTIQRTEQRDSAMYRCASSMTSGTYNEQFFGPGTRLTVL.

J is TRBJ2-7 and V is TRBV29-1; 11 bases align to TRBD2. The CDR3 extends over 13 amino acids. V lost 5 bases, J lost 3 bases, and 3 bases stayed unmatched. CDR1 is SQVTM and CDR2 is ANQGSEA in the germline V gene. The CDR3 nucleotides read TGCAGCGTTCGACTAGCGGGATTCTACGAGCAGTACTTC. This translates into CSVRLAGFYEQYF.

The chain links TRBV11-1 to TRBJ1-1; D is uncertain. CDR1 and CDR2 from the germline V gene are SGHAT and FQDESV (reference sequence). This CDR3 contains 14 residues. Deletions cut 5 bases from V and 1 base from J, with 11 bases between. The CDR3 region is CASSPWHQNTEAFF. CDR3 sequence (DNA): TGTGCCAGCAGCCCCTGGCATCAGAACACTGAAGCTTTCTTT.

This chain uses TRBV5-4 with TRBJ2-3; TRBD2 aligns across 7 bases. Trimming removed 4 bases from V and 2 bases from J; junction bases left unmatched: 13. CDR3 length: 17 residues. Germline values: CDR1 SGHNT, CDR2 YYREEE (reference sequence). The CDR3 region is CASSHGALAEFTDTQYF. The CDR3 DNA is TGTGCCAGCAGCCACGGGGCCCTAGCGGAATTCACAGATACGCAGTATTTT.

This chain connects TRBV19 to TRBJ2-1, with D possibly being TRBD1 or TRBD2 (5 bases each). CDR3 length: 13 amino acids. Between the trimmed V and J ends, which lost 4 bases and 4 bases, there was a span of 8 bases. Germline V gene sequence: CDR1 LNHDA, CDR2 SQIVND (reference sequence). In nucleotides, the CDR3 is TGTGCCAGTAGTAAGGGACCATACAATGAGCAGTTCTTC. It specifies CASSKGPYNEQFF. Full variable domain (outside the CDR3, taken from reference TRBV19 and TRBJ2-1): DGGITQSPKYLFRKEGQNVTLSCEQNLNHDAMYWYRQDPGQGLRLIYYSQIVNDFQKGDIAEGYSVSREKKESFPLTVTSAQKNPTAFYLCASSKGPYNEQFFGPGTRLTVL.

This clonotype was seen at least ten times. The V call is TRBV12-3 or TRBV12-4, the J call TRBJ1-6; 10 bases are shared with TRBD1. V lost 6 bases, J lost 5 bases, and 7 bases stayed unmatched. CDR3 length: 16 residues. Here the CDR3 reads CASSPGQGVDNSPLHF. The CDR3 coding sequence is TGTGCCAGCAGCCCTGGACAGGGGGTAGATAATTCACCCCTCCACTTT.

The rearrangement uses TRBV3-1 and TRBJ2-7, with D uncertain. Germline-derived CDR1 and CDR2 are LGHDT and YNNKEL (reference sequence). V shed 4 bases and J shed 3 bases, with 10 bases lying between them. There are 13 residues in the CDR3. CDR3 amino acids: CASSLAGCYEQYF. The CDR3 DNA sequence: TGTGCCAGCAGCCTAGCTGGGTGCTACGAGCAGTACTTC.

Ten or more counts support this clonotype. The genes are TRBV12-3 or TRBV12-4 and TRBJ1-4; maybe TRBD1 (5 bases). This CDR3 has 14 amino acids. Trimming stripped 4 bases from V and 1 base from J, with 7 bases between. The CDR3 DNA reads TGTGCCAGCAGTTCTACAGGAACTAATGAAAAACTGTTTTTT. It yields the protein CASSSTGTNEKLFF.

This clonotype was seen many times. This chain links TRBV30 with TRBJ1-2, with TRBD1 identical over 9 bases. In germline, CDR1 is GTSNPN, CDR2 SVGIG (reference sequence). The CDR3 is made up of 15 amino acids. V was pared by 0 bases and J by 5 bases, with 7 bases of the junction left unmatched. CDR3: CAWSVGTGPGYGYTF. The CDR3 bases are TGTGCCTGGAGTGTTGGGACAGGGCCCGGGTATGGCTACACCTTC.

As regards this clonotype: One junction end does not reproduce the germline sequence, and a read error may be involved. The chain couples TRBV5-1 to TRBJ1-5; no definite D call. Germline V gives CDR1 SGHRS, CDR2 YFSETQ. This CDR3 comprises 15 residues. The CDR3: CASSLGAGPNQLQHF. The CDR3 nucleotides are TGCGCCAGCAGCTTGGGGGCAGGTCCCAATCAGCTCCAGCATTTT.

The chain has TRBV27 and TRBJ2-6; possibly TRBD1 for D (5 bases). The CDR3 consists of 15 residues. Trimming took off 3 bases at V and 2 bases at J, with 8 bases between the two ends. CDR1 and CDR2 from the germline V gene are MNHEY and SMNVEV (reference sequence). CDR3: CASSFGAAGANVLTF. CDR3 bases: TGTGCCAGCAGTTTTGGGGCAGCTGGGGCCAACGTCCTGACTTTC.

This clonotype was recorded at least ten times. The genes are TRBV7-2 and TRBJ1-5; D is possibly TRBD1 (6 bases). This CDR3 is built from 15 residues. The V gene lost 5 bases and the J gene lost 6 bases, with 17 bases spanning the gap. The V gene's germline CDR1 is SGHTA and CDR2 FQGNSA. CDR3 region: CASSQTSDRTQPQHF. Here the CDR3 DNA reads TGTGCCAGCAGCCAAACATCTGACAGGACTCAGCCCCAGCATTTT.

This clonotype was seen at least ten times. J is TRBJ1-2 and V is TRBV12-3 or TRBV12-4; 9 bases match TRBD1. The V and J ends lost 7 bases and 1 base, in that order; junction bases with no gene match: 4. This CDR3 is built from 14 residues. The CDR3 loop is CASIMTGGNYGYTF. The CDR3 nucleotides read TGTGCCAGCATCATGACAGGGGGTAACTATGGCTACACCTTC.

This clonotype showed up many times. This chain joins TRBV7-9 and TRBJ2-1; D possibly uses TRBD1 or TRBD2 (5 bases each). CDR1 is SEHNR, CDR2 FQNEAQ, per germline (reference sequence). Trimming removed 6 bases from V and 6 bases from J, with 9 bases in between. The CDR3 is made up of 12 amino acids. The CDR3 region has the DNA TGTGCCAGCAGGGGGGACCCCAATGAGCAGTTCTTC. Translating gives CASRGDPNEQFF.

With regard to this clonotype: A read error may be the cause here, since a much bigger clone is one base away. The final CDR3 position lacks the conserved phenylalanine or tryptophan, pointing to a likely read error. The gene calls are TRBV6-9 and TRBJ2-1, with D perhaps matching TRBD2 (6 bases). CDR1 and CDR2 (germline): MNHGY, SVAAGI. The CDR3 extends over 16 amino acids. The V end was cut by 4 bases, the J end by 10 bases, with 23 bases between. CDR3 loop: CASSLVSGVPSSEQFL. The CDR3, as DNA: TGTGCCAGCAGTTTAGTATCGGGGGTTCCCTCAAGCGAGCAGTTCCTC.

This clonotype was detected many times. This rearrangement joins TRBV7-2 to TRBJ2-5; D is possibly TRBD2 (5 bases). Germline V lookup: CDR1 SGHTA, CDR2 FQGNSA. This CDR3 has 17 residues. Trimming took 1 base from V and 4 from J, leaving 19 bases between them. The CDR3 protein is CASSLVPPGPAGETQYF. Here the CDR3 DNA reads TGTGCCAGCAGCTTAGTTCCCCCCGGGCCCGCGGGAGAGACCCAGTACTTC.

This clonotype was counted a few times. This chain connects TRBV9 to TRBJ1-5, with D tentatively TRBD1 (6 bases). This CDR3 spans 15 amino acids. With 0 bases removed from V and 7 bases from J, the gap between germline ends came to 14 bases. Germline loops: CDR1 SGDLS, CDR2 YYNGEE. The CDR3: CASSVGGGPAQPQHF. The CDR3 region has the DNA TGTGCCAGCAGCGTAGGAGGGGGGCCAGCCCAGCCCCAGCATTTT.

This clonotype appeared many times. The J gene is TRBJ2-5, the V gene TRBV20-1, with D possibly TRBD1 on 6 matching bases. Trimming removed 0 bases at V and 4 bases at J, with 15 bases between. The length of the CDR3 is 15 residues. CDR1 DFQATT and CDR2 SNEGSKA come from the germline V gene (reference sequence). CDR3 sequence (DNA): TGCAGTGCTAGAGATCCCCGTACAGGGCTAGAGACCCAGTACTTC. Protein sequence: CSARDPRTGLETQYF.

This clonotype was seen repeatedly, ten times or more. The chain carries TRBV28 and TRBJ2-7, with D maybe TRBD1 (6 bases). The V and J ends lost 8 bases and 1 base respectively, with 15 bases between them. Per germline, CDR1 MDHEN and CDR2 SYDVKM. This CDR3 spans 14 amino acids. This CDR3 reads CASLGGTSSYEQYF. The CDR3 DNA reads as TGTGCCAGCCTTGGGGGCACGTCATCCTACGAGCAGTACTTC.

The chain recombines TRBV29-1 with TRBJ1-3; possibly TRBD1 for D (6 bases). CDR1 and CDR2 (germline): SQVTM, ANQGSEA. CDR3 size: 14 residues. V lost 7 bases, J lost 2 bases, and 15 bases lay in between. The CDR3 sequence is CSAIYTGTGNTIYF. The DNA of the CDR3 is TGCAGCGCTATATACACAGGGACTGGAAACACCATATATTTT. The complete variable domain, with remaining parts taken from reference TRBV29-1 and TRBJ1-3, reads SAVISQKPSRDICQRGTSLTIQCQVDSQVTMMFWYRQQPGQSLTLIATANQGSEATYESGFVIDKFPISRPNLTFSTLTVSNMSPEDSSIYLCSAIYTGTGNTIYFGEGSWLTVV.

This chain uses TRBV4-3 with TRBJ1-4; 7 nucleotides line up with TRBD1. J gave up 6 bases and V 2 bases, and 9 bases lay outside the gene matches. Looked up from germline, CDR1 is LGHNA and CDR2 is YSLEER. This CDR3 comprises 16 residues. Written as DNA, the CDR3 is TGCGCCAGCAGCCAAATCTCCGGGACAGAATATGAAAAACTGTTTTTT. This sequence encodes CASSQISGTEYEKLFF.

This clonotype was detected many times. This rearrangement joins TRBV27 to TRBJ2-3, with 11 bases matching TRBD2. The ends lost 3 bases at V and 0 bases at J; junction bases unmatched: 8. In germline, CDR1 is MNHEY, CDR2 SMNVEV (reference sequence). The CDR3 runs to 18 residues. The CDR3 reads CASSLKASGRRSTDTQYF. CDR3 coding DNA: TGTGCCAGCAGTTTGAAAGCTAGCGGGAGGAGGAGCACAGATACGCAGTATTTT.